This T cell receptor beta chain was identified in a study of blood T cell repertoires in COVID-19. About the research overall: From the United States, Italy and Spain came samples of acute and convalescent COVID-19.

CDR3 length: 15 amino acids. With 2 bases clipped from V and 4 bases from J, the junction kept 2 bases outside the gene matches. Germline loops: CDR1 LNHDA, CDR2 SQIVND (reference sequence). Those who participated ranged in age from roughly 18 to 90 years and resided in approximately 23 US areas. As originally analysed: By means of reference gene primer amplification, nucleated cell counts were estimated. Repertoires were generated with immunoSEQ multiplex PCR, while TCRdb's copy carries only in-frame clones and drops some. V, J and clone size derive from that table, while D and trimming were established from the DNA sequence. The sample consists of a few hundred thousand clones, nearly 90% of them appearing once.

The rearrangement links TRBV19 to TRBJ2-1, with 10 bases lining up with TRBD1. The clonotype comes from a woman aged 30 to 39 who had recovered from COVID-19. Source material: PBMCs or T cells enriched from blood (not recorded which). The CDR3 DNA reads TGTGCCAGTAGTATAACGGGACAGGGGTACAATGAGCAGTTCTTC. Its translation is CASSITGQGYNEQFF.